The 22 T cell receptor beta chains reported below all come from one sample, sequenced in a study of immune evolution from preneoplasia to lung adenocarcinoma. Clones were read by immunoSEQ multiplex PCR, and TCRdb kept only the in-frame ones, dropping some. This sample has 11,000 to 15,000 clones, with 85% found just once. Sequenced sample: FFPE lung adenocarcinoma in situ tissue. The receptors were sampled from a donor at least 70 years old with lung adenocarcinoma.

The chain carries TRBV27 and TRBJ1-1; D is perhaps TRBD1 (5 bases). The germline V gene encodes CDR1 MNHEY and CDR2 SMNVEV (reference sequence). V dropped 7 bases and J dropped 2 bases, with 20 bases sitting between them. The CDR3 consists of 16 residues. CDR3 sequence reads: CASTAPAIQGNTEAFF. Here the CDR3 DNA reads TGTGCCAGCACGGCCCCGGCGATTCAGGGAAACACTGAAGCTTTCTTT.

Comment on this clone: Other nucleotide sequences in the sample specify the same CDR3. This chain connects TRBV7-9 to TRBJ2-7; D is uncertain. Trimming shortened V by 5 bases and J by 4 bases, and 15 bases separated the two germline ends. The CDR3 consists of 14 residues. Germline values: CDR1 SEHNR, CDR2 FQNEAQ (reference sequence). CDR3 sequence: CASSLRETPYEQYF. The CDR3 DNA follows: TGTGCCAGCAGCCTCAGAGAAACCCCTTACGAGCAGTACTTC.

On this clone itself: One end of the junction varies from germline; a read error may be responsible. The chain couples TRBV4-2 to TRBJ2-1; 9 bases map to TRBD1. The CDR3 totals 14 residues. Germline V gene sequence: CDR1 LGHNA, CDR2 YNFKEQ. DNA of the CDR3: TGTGCCAGCAGCCGAACCGGGACAGGGACTGAGGCCGTCTTC. It specifies CASSRTGTGTEAVF.

The chain uses TRBV19 and TRBJ2-7; 8 bases fit TRBD1. The J segment lost 0 bases and the V segment lost 4 bases, leaving 8 bases of the junction unmatched. CDR1 LNHDA and CDR2 SQIVND come from the germline V gene (reference sequence). The CDR3 is 16 amino acids. The CDR3, as DNA: TGTGCCAGTAGTAATCTGCGCGGACAGGGCTCCTACGAGCAGTACTTC. Encoded protein: CASSNLRGQGSYEQYF.

This sequence joins TRBV28 and TRBJ1-4; 8 nucleotides align to TRBD1. The junction had 7 bases not matched to a gene; V was cut back by 3 bases and J by 7 bases. This CDR3 comprises 15 residues. From germline, CDR1 is MDHEN and CDR2 SYDVKM. This CDR3 reads CASSLHQGQGEKLFF. In nucleotides, the CDR3 is TGTGCCAGCAGTTTGCACCAAGGACAGGGTGAAAAACTGTTTTTT. Full variable domain (rest looked up from reference TRBV28 and TRBJ1-4): DVKVTQSSRYLVKRTGEKVFLECVQDMDHENMFWYRQDPGLGLRLIYFSYDVKMKEKGDIPEGYSVSREKKERFSLILESASTNQTSMYLCASSLHQGQGEKLFFGSGTQLSVL.

This chain uses TRBV5-1 with TRBJ2-7; 9 nucleotides match TRBD1. V lost 2 bases to trimming and J lost 5 bases; unmatched junction nucleotides: 5. Germline CDR1 is SGHRS and CDR2 is YFSETQ. The CDR3 consists of 14 residues. CDR3 residues: CASSFTGQGHEQYF. CDR3 bases: TGCGCCAGCAGCTTTACGGGACAGGGACACGAGCAGTACTTC.

The J gene is TRBJ2-7, the V gene TRBV27; 8 positions agree with TRBD2. The ends lost 5 bases at V and 3 bases at J; junction bases unmatched: 6. Germline V gives CDR1 MNHEY, CDR2 SMNVEV (reference sequence). The CDR3 runs 14 residues. The CDR3 bases are TGTGCCAGCAGTCCCAGCGGGAGAGGCTACGAGCAGTACTTC. Its translation is CASSPSGRGYEQYF.

A single count supports this clone. The chain links TRBV15 to TRBJ2-7, with 9 bases matching TRBD2. J gave up 7 bases and V 0 bases, and 13 bases lay outside the gene matches. The germline V gene encodes CDR1 LNHNV and CDR2 YYDKDF (reference sequence). The CDR3 has 17 residues. The CDR3 bases are TGTGCCACCAGCAGAGATCTCAGCGGGAGGCCCGGACCTGAGCAGTACTTC. It translates to CATSRDLSGRPGPEQYF.

The rearrangement uses TRBV7-9 and TRBJ2-7; perhaps D is TRBD1 or TRBD2 (5 bases each). Germline V CDR1 and CDR2: SEHNR, FQNEAQ (reference sequence). V shed 1 base and J shed 3 bases, with 10 bases lying between them. The CDR3 loop spans 14 amino acids. The CDR3 sequence is CASSLGGGYYEQYF. The CDR3 DNA sequence: TGTGCCAGCAGCTTAGGTGGGGGTTACTACGAGCAGTACTTC.

The V gene is TRBV27, the J gene TRBJ2-1; D remains ambiguous. CDR3 length: 15 amino acids. Germline V gives CDR1 MNHEY, CDR2 SMNVEV (reference sequence). Trimming stripped 0 bases from V and 10 bases from J, with 16 bases between. As DNA, the CDR3 is TGTGCCAGCAGTTTATCGCAAGCTTCGAATGGAGAGCAGTTCTTC. This encodes CASSLSQASNGEQFF.

The chain is built from TRBV28 and TRBJ2-7; D is ambiguous. This CDR3 is built from 13 residues. CDR1 MDHEN and CDR2 SYDVKM come from the germline V gene. V lost 6 bases, J lost 1 base, and 10 bases lay in between. The CDR3 DNA reads as TGTGCCAGCAGAAGGGTAGGGTCCTACGAGCAGTACTTC. This translates into CASRRVGSYEQYF.

The chain is built from TRBV4-3 and TRBJ1-2, with D uncertain. Trimming stripped 0 bases from V and 6 bases from J, with 8 bases between. The CDR3 is 13 residues long. Germline CDR1 is LGHNA and CDR2 is YSLEER. CDR3 nucleotides: TGCGCCAGCAGCCAAGAGGCGTACCATGGCTACACCTTC. It specifies CASSQEAYHGYTF.

This clone showed up just a few times. In DNA, the CDR3 is TGTGCCAGCACAGGGATACGTGGTGAAAAACTGTTTTTT. Encoded protein: CASTGIRGEKLFF. The gene calls are TRBV19 and TRBJ1-4; possibly TRBD1 for D (6 bases). Germline-derived CDR1 and CDR2 are LNHDA and SQIVND (reference sequence). V shed 9 bases and J shed 7 bases, with 15 bases lying between them. This CDR3 is 13 amino acids long.

This chain uses TRBV7-2 with TRBJ2-1; 13 bases map to TRBD2. The CDR3 runs to 18 residues. CDR1 and CDR2 (germline): SGHTA, FQGNSA. V dropped 4 bases and J dropped 8; count of bases not matched to a gene: 14. CDR3 DNA: TGTGCCAGCAGCTATGACAGAGACTTAGGACTAGCGGGAGATGAGCAGTTCTTC. It specifies CASSYDRDLGLAGDEQFF.

The J gene is TRBJ2-1, the V gene TRBV5-4; 9 bases line up with TRBD1. This CDR3 spans 13 amino acids. Trimming removed 4 bases from V and 7 bases from J; junction bases left unmatched: 3. CDR1 is SGHNT and CDR2 is YYREEE in the germline V gene (reference sequence). CDR3 DNA sequence: TGTGCCAGCAGCGACGGGACAGGGAATGAGCAGTTCTTC. Its protein product is CASSDGTGNEQFF. The full variable domain, in which reference TRBV5-4 and TRBJ2-1 provide the parts outside the CDR3, is ETGVTQSPTHLIKTRGQQVTLRCSSQSGHNTVSWYQQALGQGPQFIFQYYREEENGRGNFPPRFSGLQFPNYSSELNVNALELDDSALYLCASSDGTGNEQFFGPGTRLTVL.

The J gene is TRBJ2-7, the V gene TRBV9; D is perhaps TRBD2 (7 bases). The CDR3 is made up of 14 amino acids. Looked up from germline, CDR1 is SGDLS and CDR2 is YYNGEE. Trimming removed 2 bases at V and 3 bases at J, with 12 bases between. The CDR3 coding sequence is TGTGCCAGCAGCGTTGAGGGGGGGGGCTACGAGCAGTACTTC. Translating it yields CASSVEGGGYEQYF.

The V call is TRBV27, the J call TRBJ2-3; 7 bases are a match to TRBD1. Trimming at V came to 5 bases and at J to 3 bases, leaving 8 bases not matched to a gene. The V gene's germline CDR1 is MNHEY and CDR2 SMNVEV (reference sequence). The CDR3 spans 15 residues. CDR3 sequence: CASSGPNRGTDTQYF. CDR3 in DNA: TGTGCCAGCAGTGGCCCCAACAGGGGTACAGATACGCAGTATTTT.

V usage is TRBV27 and J usage is TRBJ2-3; either TRBD1 or TRBD2 may supply D (5 bases each). The germline V and J ends were trimmed by 0 bases and 9 bases, with 7 bases remaining between them. Germline V CDR1 and CDR2: MNHEY, SMNVEV (reference sequence). The CDR3 has 12 amino acids. The CDR3 reads CASSLSGRTQYF. DNA for the CDR3: TGTGCCAGCAGTTTATCGGGACGAACGCAGTATTTT.

The chain is built from TRBV28 and TRBJ1-5; D may be TRBD1 (6 bases). V was cut by 6 bases and J by 5 bases, with 14 bases left in between. Germline loops: CDR1 MDHEN, CDR2 SYDVKM. The length of the CDR3 is 14 residues. The DNA for the CDR3 is TGTGCCAGCAGACTCGCAGGGGCTTATCAGCCCCAGCATTTT. It encodes CASRLAGAYQPQHF.

The chain uses TRBV4-1 and TRBJ2-1; TRBD2 aligns across 9 bases. V was pared by 1 base and J by 4 bases, with 5 bases of the junction left unmatched. Germline V gene sequence: CDR1 MGHRA, CDR2 YSYEKL. The CDR3 runs 16 residues. Written as DNA, the CDR3 is TGCGCCAGCAGCCAAGCACTAGCGGGCAATTACAATGAGCAGTTCTTC. Protein sequence: CASSQALAGNYNEQFF.

The V gene is TRBV5-1, the J gene TRBJ2-1; D is perhaps TRBD2 (5 bases). The germline V and J ends were trimmed by 1 base and 9 bases, with 14 bases remaining between them. Germline V lookup: CDR1 SGHRS, CDR2 YFSETQ. This CDR3 contains 14 residues. CDR3 nucleotides: TGCGCCAGCAGCTTGTCCCGGGGTTGGGGTGAGCAGTTCTTC. Translated, it gives CASSLSRGWGEQFF. The variable domain in full, completed from reference TRBV5-1 and TRBJ2-1, reads KAGVTQTPRYLIKTRGQQVTLSCSPISGHRSVSWYQQTPGQGLQFLFEYFSETQRNKGNFPGRFSGRQFSNSRSEMNVSTLELGDSALYLCASSLSRGWGEQFFGPGTRLTVL.

The rearrangement uses TRBV10-3 and TRBJ1-2; D is ambiguous. CDR3 length equals 14 residues. The germline CDR1 and CDR2 sequences are ENHRY and SYGVKD. The germline V and J ends were trimmed by 0 bases and 1 base, with 6 bases remaining between them. The CDR3 region is CAISESHLNYGYTF. DNA of the CDR3: TGTGCCATCAGTGAGTCGCACCTTAACTATGGCTACACCTTC.